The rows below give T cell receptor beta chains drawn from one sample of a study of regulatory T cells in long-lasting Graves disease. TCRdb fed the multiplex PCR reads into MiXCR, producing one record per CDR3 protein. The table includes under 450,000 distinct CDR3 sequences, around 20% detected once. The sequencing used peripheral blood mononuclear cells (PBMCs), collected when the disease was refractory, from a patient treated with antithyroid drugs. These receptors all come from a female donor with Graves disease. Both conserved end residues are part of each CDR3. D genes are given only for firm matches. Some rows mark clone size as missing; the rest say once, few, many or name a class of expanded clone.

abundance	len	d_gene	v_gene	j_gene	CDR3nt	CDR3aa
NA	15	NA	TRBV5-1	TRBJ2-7	TGCGCCAGCAGCCCAAACAGGGCGGGCTCCTACGAGCAGTACTTC	CASSPNRAGSYEQYF
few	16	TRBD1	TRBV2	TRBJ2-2	TGTGCCAGCAGTGCTCCGGGACAGGGGCGAATAGGGGAGCTGTTTTTT	CASSAPGQGRIGELFF
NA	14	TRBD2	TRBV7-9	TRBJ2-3	TGTGCCAGCGAAGCGGGGGCGGGAGGAGATACGCAGTATTTT	CASEAGAGGDTQYF
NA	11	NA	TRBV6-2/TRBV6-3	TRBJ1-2	TGTGCCAGCAGTTACACCTATGGCTACACCTTC	CASSYTYGYTF
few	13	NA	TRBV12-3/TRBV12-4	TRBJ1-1	TGTGTTACCCTACGCGGGGTGAACACTGAAGCTTTCTTT	CVTLRGVNTEAFF
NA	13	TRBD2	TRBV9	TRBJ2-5	TGTGCCAGCAGCTCGGGAGGCCAAGAGACCCAGTACTTC	CASSSGGQETQYF
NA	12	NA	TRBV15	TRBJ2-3	TGTGCCACCAGCAGAGGTTTCGATACGCAGTATTTT	CATSRGFDTQYF
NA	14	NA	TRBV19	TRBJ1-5	TGTGCCAGTAGCCCTGAGGGGTTGGGCCAGCCCCAGCATTTT	CASSPEGLGQPQHF
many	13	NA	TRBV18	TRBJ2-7	TGTGCCAGCTCAACACAGGGCTCCTACGAGCAGTACTTC	CASSTQGSYEQYF
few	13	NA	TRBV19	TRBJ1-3	TGTGCCACCGGAGAGACACTTGGAAACACCATATATTTT	CATGETLGNTIYF
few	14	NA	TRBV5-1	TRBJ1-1	TGCGCCAGCAGGCCCGGGCCGGCGGTCACTGAAGCTTTCTTT	CASRPGPAVTEAFF
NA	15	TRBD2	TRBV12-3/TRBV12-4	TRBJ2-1	TGTGCCAGCAGCCAGCCCGGGACTAGCGAGAATGAGCAGTTCTTC	CASSQPGTSENEQFF
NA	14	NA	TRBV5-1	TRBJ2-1	TGCGCCAGCAGCTGGGAGGAGGGGGACAATGAGCAGTTCTTC	CASSWEEGDNEQFF
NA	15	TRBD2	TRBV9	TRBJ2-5	TGTGCCAGCAGCGTAGAGGCGGGAGGATGGGAGACCCAGTACTTC	CASSVEAGGWETQYF
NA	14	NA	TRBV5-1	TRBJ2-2	TGCGCCAGCAGCGGCGGGACGGACACCGGGGAGCTGTTTTTT	CASSGGTDTGELFF
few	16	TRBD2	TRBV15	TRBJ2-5	TGTGCCACCAGCCTCAAGACTAGCGGGAGCGCGCAGACCCAGTACTTC	CATSLKTSGSAQTQYF
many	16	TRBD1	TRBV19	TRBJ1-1	TGTGCCAGTCGAGGACAGGGGGCGCACATTAACACTGAAGCTTTCTTT	CASRGQGAHINTEAFF
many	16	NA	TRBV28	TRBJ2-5	TGTGCCAGCAGTTTGGCCGCCGGGGGCCTTCAAAAGACCCAGTACTTC	CASSLAAGGLQKTQYF
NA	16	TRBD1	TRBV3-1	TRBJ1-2	TGTGCCAGCAGCCAACGTAAGACAGGGGATAGCTATGGCTACACCTTC	CASSQRKTGDSYGYTF
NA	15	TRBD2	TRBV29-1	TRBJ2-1	TGCAGCGTTGAAGATGGGGCGGGAGCCGGCAATGAGCAGTTCTTC	CSVEDGAGAGNEQFF
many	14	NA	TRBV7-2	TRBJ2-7	TGTGCCAGCAGCTCAGCCCGCGGAATCGGGGAGCAGTACTTC	CASSSARGIGEQYF
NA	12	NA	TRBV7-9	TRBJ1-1	TGTGTCAGCAGCCCGCGTTCCACTGAAGCTTTCTTT	CVSSPRSTEAFF
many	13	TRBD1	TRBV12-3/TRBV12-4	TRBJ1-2	TGTGCCAGCAGTCCTCGGGACAGGGATGGCTACACCTTC	CASSPRDRDGYTF
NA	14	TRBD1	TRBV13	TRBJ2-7	TGTGCCAGCAGCATCCCCGGGACAGCCTACGAGCAGTACTTC	CASSIPGTAYEQYF
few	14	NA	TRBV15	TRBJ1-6	TGTGCCACCAGCAGAGGTCCCCATGACTCACCCCTCCACTTT	CATSRGPHDSPLHF
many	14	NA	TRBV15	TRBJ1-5	TGTGCCACCAGCAGAGTGTTTAGCAATCAGCCCCAGCATTTT	CATSRVFSNQPQHF
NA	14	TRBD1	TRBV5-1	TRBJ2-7	TGCGCCAGCAAACCCGGACAGGGTCCCTACGAGCAGTACTTC	CASKPGQGPYEQYF
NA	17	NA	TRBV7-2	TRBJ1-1	TGTGCCAGCAGCTTACGATCTTTTGGAGGGAGGAACACTGAAGCTTTCTTT	CASSLRSFGGRNTEAFF
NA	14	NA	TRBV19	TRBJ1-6	TGTGCCAGTAGCGTCGCATCCGGGAATTCACCCCTCCACTTT	CASSVASGNSPLHF
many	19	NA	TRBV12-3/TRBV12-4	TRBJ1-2	TGTGCCAGCAGTTTTTTCTCAGTGAGCTTTCGGACGGAAAACTATGGCTACACCTTC	CASSFFSVSFRTENYGYTF
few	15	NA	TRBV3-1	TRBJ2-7	TGTGCCAGCAGCCTCGGATGGGGAGATATGCGGGAGCAGTACTTC	CASSLGWGDMREQYF
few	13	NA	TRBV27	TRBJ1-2	TGTGCCAGCAGTCCAAATGGGGGACTTGGCTACACCTTC	CASSPNGGLGYTF
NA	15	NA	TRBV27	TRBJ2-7	TGTGCCAGCAGGGCCGACCGGGTCCTAATTTACGAGCGGTACTTC	CASRADRVLIYERYF
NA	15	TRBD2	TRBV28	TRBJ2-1	TGTGCCAGCAGTTCAGGTCTAGCGGGAGGAGGGGGCCAGTTCTTC	CASSSGLAGGGGQFF
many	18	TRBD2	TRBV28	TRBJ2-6	TGTGCCAGCAGTTTAGGGACTAGGGCGTCCTCTGGGGCCAACGTCCTGACTTTC	CASSLGTRASSGANVLTF
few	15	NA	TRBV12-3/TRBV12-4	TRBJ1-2	TGTGCCAGCAGTTTGTCCTCACGGGGGTCGTCTGGCTACACCTTC	CASSLSSRGSSGYTF
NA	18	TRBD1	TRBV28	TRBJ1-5	TGTGCCAGCACCTCGACAGGGGCCCGTCGAAGGAGCAATCAGCCCCAGCATTTT	CASTSTGARRRSNQPQHF
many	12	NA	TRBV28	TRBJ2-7	TGTGCCAGCAGTTTCTGGACGGGGGAGCAGTACTTC	CASSFWTGEQYF
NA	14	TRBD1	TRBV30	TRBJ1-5	TGTGCCTGTTCCCAGGGGACAGGCAATCAGCCCCAGCATTTT	CACSQGTGNQPQHF
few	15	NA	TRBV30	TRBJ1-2	TGTGCCTGGATTCGTACTTCAGGGAGTAACTATGGCTACACCTTC	CAWIRTSGSNYGYTF
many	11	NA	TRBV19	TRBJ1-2	TGTGCCAGCAGTACAGGGTATGGCTACACCTTC	CASSTGYGYTF
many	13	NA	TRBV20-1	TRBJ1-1	TGCAGTGCTAGTTTTCACCAGAACACTGAAGCTTTCTTT	CSASFHQNTEAFF
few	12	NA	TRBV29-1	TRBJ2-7	TGCAGCGCTGCGACAGGTACCCACGAGCAGTACTTC	CSAATGTHEQYF
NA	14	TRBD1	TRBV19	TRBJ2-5	TGTGCCAGTGGGAGCACAGGGGTTGTGAAGACCCAGTACTTC	CASGSTGVVKTQYF